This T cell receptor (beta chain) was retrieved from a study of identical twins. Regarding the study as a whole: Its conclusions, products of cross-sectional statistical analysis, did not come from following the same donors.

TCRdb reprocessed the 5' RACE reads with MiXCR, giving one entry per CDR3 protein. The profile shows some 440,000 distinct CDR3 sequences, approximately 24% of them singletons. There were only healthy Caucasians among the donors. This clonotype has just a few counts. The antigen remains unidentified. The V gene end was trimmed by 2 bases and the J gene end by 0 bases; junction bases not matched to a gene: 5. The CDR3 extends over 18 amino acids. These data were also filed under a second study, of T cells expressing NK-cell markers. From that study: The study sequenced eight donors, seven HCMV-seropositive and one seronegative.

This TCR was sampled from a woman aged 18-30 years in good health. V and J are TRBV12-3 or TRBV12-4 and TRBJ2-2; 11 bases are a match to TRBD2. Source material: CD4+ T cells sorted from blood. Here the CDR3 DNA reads TGTGCCAGCAGTTTAATCTTAGCGGGAGGGTCGAACACCGGGGAGCTGTTTTTT. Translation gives CASSLILAGGSNTGELFF.